A single sample gave rise to the 4 T cell receptor beta chains below, sequenced in a study of a mutant IDH1 vaccine in newly diagnosed glioma (TCRdb year 2021). The meaning of the sample's time point label: week 23, last vaccination. Each vaccine dose was 300 ug of a 20-mer mutant IDH1 peptide in Montanide, given subcutaneously with topical imiquimod. The antigens for these receptors are not known. The receptor library was made with the immunoSEQ multiplex PCR assay. The table was pulled from immuneACCESS by TCRdb, which kept in-frame rearrangements only. Such tables lose some clones; where checked, under half of the loss comes from unresolved V genes, and the rest has no known cause. Here the sample has over 35,000 clones; about 88% occur a single time. Around 2.5% of the sample is held by the ten biggest clonotypes. Sequenced material: PBMCs, taken from a glioma patient whose treatment included an IDH1 peptide vaccine. These receptors all come from a woman aged 18-29 years with glioma. Some clones in this sample may be carry-over from other donors' samples.

Written as DNA, the CDR3 is TGCGCCAGTTGGGACAACTCCTACGAGCAGTACTTC. It codes for CASWDNSYEQYF. V usage is TRBV5-1 and J usage is TRBJ2-7, with D perhaps matching TRBD1 (6 bases). This CDR3 is 12 amino acids long. Germline lookup yields CDR1 SGHRS and CDR2 YFSETQ. Trimming removed 8 bases from V and 0 bases from J, with 9 bases in between.

The V and J genes are TRBV11-2 and TRBJ1-1; D is perhaps TRBD1 (5 bases). The CDR3 consists of 17 residues. V lost 5 bases and J lost 1, with 20 bases in between. Germline CDR1 is SGHAT and CDR2 is FQNNGV. CDR3 amino acids: CASSQSGRAVRNTEAFF. CDR3 in DNA: TGTGCCAGCAGCCAAAGCGGCAGGGCAGTGAGGAACACTGAAGCTTTCTTT.

The chain recombines TRBV29-1 with TRBJ2-3; no clear D gene. Trimming shortened V by 1 base and J by 4 bases, and 18 bases separated the two germline ends. This CDR3 spans 16 amino acids. Germline V CDR1 and CDR2: SQVTM, ANQGSEA. The CDR3 region has the DNA TGCAGCGTTGAAGCCCCTGTGGGAAGCTCCGCAGATACGCAGTATTTT. This codes for CSVEAPVGSSADTQYF.

This chain joins TRBV2 and TRBJ1-1; D is perhaps TRBD1 (6 bases). Germline CDR1 is SNHLY and CDR2 is FYNNEI. V dropped 4 bases and J dropped 1 base, with 22 bases sitting between them. This CDR3 has 18 residues. The CDR3 here is CASSGPRDSGGANTEAFF. CDR3 nucleotide sequence: TGTGCCAGCAGTGGACCAAGGGACTCCGGGGGGGCGAACACTGAAGCTTTCTTT.